This passage covers 27 T cell receptor beta chains from one sample sequenced in a study of HIV-infected patients and healthy controls. The repertoire came from unfractionated whole blood and reflected all unsorted peripheral T cells. cDNA was made from around 0.5 ug RNA using alpha and beta constant primers. Using multiplexing indices, alpha and beta chain libraries were generated apart by chain-specific third strand synthesis. TCRdb used MiXCR to reprocess the 5' RACE reads, holding one entry per CDR3 protein. The repertoire holds about 24,000 distinct CDR3 sequences, roughly 7.9% seen once, with about 4% in the top ten. Sequencing was done on a sample of blood. All receptors derive from an adult in good health.

Within the sample, this clonotype is medium-sized. The chain has TRBV4-3 and TRBJ2-3; 10 bases line up with TRBD2. The CDR3 length is 17 residues. CDR1 LGHNA and CDR2 YSLEER come from the germline V gene. J lost 3 bases, V lost 0 bases, and 6 bases had no gene match. CDR3 region: CASSQDGTSVGTDTQYF. As DNA, the CDR3 is TGCGCCAGCAGCCAAGATGGGACTAGCGTGGGGACAGATACGCAGTATTTT.

This clonotype was detected many times. V and J are TRBV14 and TRBJ1-2, with unresolved D. The germline CDR1 and CDR2 sequences are SGHDN and FVKESK. There are 15 residues in the CDR3. The V gene lost 0 bases and the J gene lost 1 base, with 9 bases spanning the gap. CDR3 residues: CASSQDEESNYGYTF. As DNA, the CDR3 is TGTGCCAGCAGCCAAGATGAGGAGAGTAACTATGGCTACACCTTC. The whole variable domain, remainder taken from reference TRBV14 and TRBJ1-2, is EAGVTQFPSHSVIEKGQTVTLRCDPISGHDNLYWYRRVMGKEIKFLLHFVKESKQDESGMPNNRFLAERTGGTYSTLKVQPAELEDSGVYFCASSQDEESNYGYTFGSGTRLTVV.

This clonotype was seen many times. The chain combines TRBV29-1 with TRBJ1-5, with D maybe TRBD1 (5 bases). The CDR3 sequence is 14 residues long. The V gene lost 3 bases and the J gene lost 1 base, with 10 bases spanning the gap. The germline V gene encodes CDR1 SQVTM and CDR2 ANQGSEA. This CDR3 is CSVDTPGSNQPQHF. CDR3 bases: TGCAGCGTTGATACTCCAGGGAGCAATCAGCCCCAGCATTTT.

The table lists this clonotype with many counts. This CDR3 is CASSRDRGRSNEKLFF. As DNA, the CDR3 is TGTGCCAGCAGCCGAGACAGGGGTCGGTCTAATGAAAAACTGTTTTTT. The chain uses TRBV28 and TRBJ1-4; 8 nucleotides agree with TRBD1. CDR1 is MDHEN, CDR2 SYDVKM, per germline. This CDR3 region has 16 residues. J lost 3 bases, V lost 6 bases, and 9 bases had no gene match.

The table lists this clonotype with many counts. V is TRBV6-2 or TRBV6-3 and J is TRBJ2-1; 9 bases agree with TRBD1. The CDR3 length is 16 residues. After removal of 5 bases from V and 4 bases from J, the junction contained 9 bases not matched to a gene. Germline lookup yields CDR1 MNHEY and CDR2 SVGEGT. The CDR3 sequence: CASSRGTGIRYNEQFF. Written as DNA, the CDR3 is TGTGCCAGCAGTAGAGGGACAGGGATCAGGTACAATGAGCAGTTCTTC.

This sequence joins TRBV5-5 and TRBJ1-2, with D unresolved. The germline CDR1 and CDR2 sequences are SGHKS and YYEKEE (reference sequence). The CDR3 is 14 residues long. The germline V and J ends were trimmed by 0 bases and 8 bases, with 14 bases remaining between them. The CDR3 loop reads CASSLAADSMGYTF. In DNA, the CDR3 is TGTGCCAGCAGCTTGGCGGCGGATTCTATGGGCTACACCTTC.

The CDR3 loop is CASRGSRGASYGYTF. The CDR3 DNA is TGCGCCAGCAGGGGTTCCAGGGGCGCATCCTATGGCTACACCTTC. The chain has TRBV4-1 and TRBJ1-2; tentative D call: TRBD1 (6 bases). The CDR3 totals 15 residues. The V gene lost 6 bases and the J gene lost 4 bases, with 18 bases spanning the gap. The germline gives CDR1 MGHRA, CDR2 YSYEKL.

This clonotype has a count of ten or more. This chain connects TRBV6-5 to TRBJ2-2; D is possibly TRBD2 (7 bases). Germline V gives CDR1 MNHEY, CDR2 SVGAGI. The CDR3 length is 15 residues. V lost 8 bases, J lost 5 bases, and 18 bases lay in between. Here the CDR3 reads CASSGRGGLTGELFF. The CDR3 DNA is TGTGCCAGCTCAGGGAGGGGGGGTCTAACCGGGGAGCTGTTTTTT.

This clonotype is classed as medium-sized. The gene calls are TRBV27 and TRBJ1-1; maybe TRBD1 (5 bases). The CDR3 runs to 15 residues. With 3 bases removed from V and 2 bases from J, the gap between germline ends came to 13 bases. The germline gives CDR1 MNHEY, CDR2 SMNVEV (reference sequence). The CDR3 reads CASSFLGRYNTEAFF. CDR3 nucleotides: TGTGCCAGCAGTTTCTTGGGACGGTATAACACTGAAGCTTTCTTT.

This clonotype was counted ten times or more. J is TRBJ1-6 and V is TRBV10-2; possible D gene TRBD1, 6 bases. Germline values: CDR1 WSHSY, CDR2 SAAADI. Trimming stripped 8 bases from V and 6 bases from J, with 8 bases between. This CDR3 is 12 amino acids long. The CDR3 region is CASGTPNSPLHF. CDR3 nucleotides: TGCGCCAGCGGGACACCTAATTCACCCCTCCACTTT.

The chain links TRBV2 to TRBJ1-5; 9 bases match TRBD1. The V and J ends lost 4 bases and 5 bases, in that order; junction bases with no gene match: 3. Germline CDR1 SNHLY, CDR2 FYNNEI. This CDR3 has 14 amino acids. The CDR3 protein is CASSADRGYQPQHF. The CDR3 nucleotides read TGTGCCAGCAGTGCAGACAGGGGGTATCAGCCCCAGCATTTT.

Ten or more counts support this clonotype. This chain connects TRBV7-2 to TRBJ1-5; D gene unclear. V was cut by 1 base and J by 1 base, with 8 bases left in between. The germline CDR1 and CDR2 sequences are SGHTA and FQGNSA. CDR3 size: 15 residues. The CDR3 sequence: CASSLEAWSNQPQHF. In nucleotides, the CDR3 is TGTGCCAGCAGCTTAGAGGCCTGGAGCAATCAGCCCCAGCATTTT.

This clonotype occurred many times. The chain recombines TRBV6-6 with TRBJ1-5; a possible D gene is TRBD1 (5 bases). The CDR3 contains 15 residues. The V end lost 3 bases, the J end lost 4 bases, and 13 bases lay between the germline ends. Germline-derived CDR1 and CDR2 are MNHNY and SVGAGI (reference sequence). The DNA for the CDR3 is TGTGCCAGCAGTTATTCGCCGCAGGGTAATCAGCCCCAGCATTTT. It is translated as CASSYSPQGNQPQHF.

This clonotype ranks as medium-sized. The rearrangement uses TRBV25-1 and TRBJ2-5; D may be TRBD2 (6 bases). Per the germline V gene, CDR1 is MGHDK and CDR2 is SYGVNS. Trimming shortened V by 3 bases and J by 1 base, and 9 bases separated the two germline ends. The CDR3 covers 14 residues. The CDR3 region has the DNA TGTGCCAGCAGTGAGGGAGGAGCCCAAGAGACCCAGTACTTC. It codes for CASSEGGAQETQYF.

There are many counts of this clonotype. The rearrangement links TRBV28 to TRBJ1-5; D is possibly TRBD1 (5 bases). In germline, CDR1 is MDHEN, CDR2 SYDVKM. The CDR3 is 14 residues long. V dropped 3 bases and J dropped 5 bases, with 11 bases sitting between them. In DNA, the CDR3 is TGTGCCAGCAGTTTGGGCGGGGCCCATCAGCCCCAGCATTTT. It yields the protein CASSLGGAHQPQHF.

This clonotype has more than one count but fewer than ten. V is TRBV12-3 or TRBV12-4 and J is TRBJ1-2; perhaps TRBD1 as D (6 bases). The CDR3 sequence is 13 residues long. Trimming cost V 5 bases and J 6 bases, with 13 bases left between them. This chain's CDR3 is CASSPTGYNGYTF. The DNA of the CDR3 is TGTGCCAGCAGTCCGACAGGATATAATGGCTACACCTTC.

The table lists this clonotype with many counts. The gene calls are TRBV7-2 and TRBJ2-3; 12 bases map to TRBD1. V lost 2 bases to trimming and J lost 3 bases; unmatched junction nucleotides: 15. Germline V gives CDR1 SGHTA, CDR2 FQGNSA. This CDR3 comprises 20 residues. The CDR3 region has the DNA TGTGCCAGCAGCTTATCCGGGACAGGGGGCTTTTGGGTAGCAACAGATACGCAGTATTTT. Its translation: CASSLSGTGGFWVATDTQYF.

The CDR3 region is CSARSSGGTNNEQFF. CDR3 sequence (DNA): TGCAGTGCTAGAAGCAGCGGGGGGACTAACAATGAGCAGTTCTTC. The chain links TRBV20-1 to TRBJ2-1; 9 bases fit TRBD2. Losses at the gene ends were 2 bases for V and 5 bases for J; bases not matched to a gene: 7. The CDR3 runs 15 residues. CDR1 is DFQATT and CDR2 is SNEGSKA in the germline V gene (reference sequence).

This clonotype was seen ten or more times. The rearrangement links TRBV19 to TRBJ1-2; D is uncertain. CDR1 and CDR2 from the germline V gene are LNHDA and SQIVND (reference sequence). The CDR3 totals 14 residues. The V end lost 9 bases, the J end lost 0 bases, and 14 bases lay between the germline ends. The CDR3 DNA reads as TGTGCCAGCCCCCTCCACCTGACTAACTATGGCTACACCTTC. This gives the protein CASPLHLTNYGYTF.

There are many counts of this clonotype. The V call is TRBV6-5, the J call TRBJ1-1; TRBD1 is a possible D gene (5 bases). This CDR3 has 13 amino acids. Per the germline V gene, CDR1 is MNHEY and CDR2 is SVGAGI. The V gene lost 4 bases and the J gene lost 7 bases, with 13 bases spanning the gap. Here the CDR3 DNA reads TGTGCCAGCAGTTCCTGGGACCTCCTTGAAGCTTTCTTT. This encodes CASSSWDLLEAFF.

This clonotype showed up just a few times. CDR3 sequence reads: CASSLRGRQDVYPEAFF. As DNA, the CDR3 is TGCGCCAGCAGCTTAAGGGGACGGCAGGATGTATACCCTGAAGCTTTCTTT. The chain has TRBV5-1 and TRBJ1-1; maybe TRBD1 (5 bases). CDR3 length: 17 residues. Germline V lookup: CDR1 SGHRS, CDR2 YFSETQ. Trimming took 2 bases from V and 6 from J, leaving 23 bases between them.

This clonotype was seen ten or more times. This rearrangement joins TRBV5-6 to TRBJ2-7; 12 nucleotides match TRBD2. CDR3 length equals 14 residues. The trim removed 6 bases at V and 4 bases at J, leaving 5 bases unmatched. Germline values: CDR1 SGHDT, CDR2 YYEEEE. The CDR3: CASTLAGGPYEQYF. DNA for the CDR3: TGTGCCAGCACCCTAGCGGGGGGGCCGTACGAGCAGTACTTC.

The table lists this clonotype with many counts. This chain links TRBV12-3 or TRBV12-4 with TRBJ1-1; tentative D call: TRBD1 (5 bases). V was pared by 1 base and J by 4 bases, with 10 bases between. This CDR3 has 14 amino acids. The DNA for the CDR3 is TGTGCCAGCAGTTTAGTACGGGGGAGCACTGAAGCTTTCTTT. Protein: CASSLVRGSTEAFF.

This clonotype was observed at least ten times. The chain carries TRBV4-3 and TRBJ1-2; 7 positions agree with TRBD1. After removal of 0 bases from V and 4 bases from J, the junction contained 2 bases not matched to a gene. Germline CDR1 and CDR2: LGHNA and YSLEER. The CDR3 spans 14 residues. The CDR3 region has the DNA TGCGCCAGCAGCCAAGACAGGGGGGGCTATGGCTACACCTTC. Its translation: CASSQDRGGYGYTF.

By share, this clonotype counts as medium-sized. The chain uses TRBV12-3 or TRBV12-4 and TRBJ2-7; D call uncertain. The CDR3 is 12 amino acids. Trimming removed 3 bases from V and 2 bases from J, with 5 bases in between. The CDR3 nucleotides are TGTGCCAGCAGTTTTAAACCCTACGAGCAGTACTTC. Its translation is CASSFKPYEQYF.

CDR3 protein: CSANGGGRDTGELFF. CDR3 DNA sequence: TGCAGTGCTAACGGGGGGGGCCGGGACACCGGGGAGCTGTTTTTT. The chain couples TRBV20-1 to TRBJ2-2; 8 bases line up with TRBD2. Germline V gene data show CDR1 as DFQATT and CDR2 as SNEGSKA (reference sequence). This CDR3 spans 15 amino acids. The J segment lost 3 bases and the V segment lost 4 bases, leaving 7 bases of the junction unmatched.

This clonotype was observed many times. The chain recombines TRBV7-3 with TRBJ1-1, with D perhaps TRBD1 (5 bases). Trimming removed 5 bases at V and 7 bases at J, with 20 bases between. The CDR3 length is 15 residues. In germline, CDR1 is SGHTA, CDR2 FQGTGA. The CDR3, as DNA: TGTGCCAGCAGCCCGACGGGGAGGGGAGACTTTGAAGCTTTCTTT. Translation: CASSPTGRGDFEAFF.